These T cell receptor beta chains were read from a single sample in a study of post-analysis software for immune sequencing data. MiXCR was run by TCRdb on the PCR reads, yielding one entry per CDR3 protein. The table lists about 770,000 distinct CDR3 sequences, approximately 44% of them singletons, with 4.9% in the top ten. Sequencing was carried out using blood. The receptor set was obtained from a girl under 18 with multiple sclerosis. CDR3s include the opening cysteine and the closing phenylalanine or tryptophan. D genes are given only for firm matches. Only some rows state a clone size, as once, few, many or a class for expanded clones.

V	size	J	D	CDR3	DNA
TRBV29-1	few	TRBJ2-3	-	CSFETQNTQYF	TGCAGCTTTGAGACCCAGAATACGCAGTATTTT
TRBV4-1	few	TRBJ2-7	-	CASSQEAGIYEQYF	TGCGCCAGCAGCCAAGAGGCGGGGATCTACGAGCAGTACTTC
TRBV7-8	-	TRBJ2-7	-	CASSYPPLSPHEQYF	TGTGCCAGCAGCTACCCCCCTCTAAGCCCCCACGAGCAGTACTTC
TRBV6-1	once	TRBJ1-5	TRBD1	CASSEGRGSNQPQHF	TGTGCCAGCAGTGAAGGCAGGGGGAGCAATCAGCCCCAGCATTTT
TRBV4-1	-	TRBJ2-1	TRBD2	CASSQTSGSTNEQFF	TGCGCCAGCAGCCAAACTAGCGGGAGTACCAATGAGCAGTTCTTC
TRBV6-1	-	TRBJ2-1	-	CASSEALRTYEQFF	TGTGCCAGCAGTGAAGCATTGAGAACCTATGAGCAGTTCTTC
TRBV4-3	-	TRBJ2-3	TRBD2	CASSQVWGGGRSSDTQYF	TGCGCCAGCAGCCAAGTATGGGGAGGCGGGAGGAGTTCAGATACGCAGTATTTT
TRBV5-1	many	TRBJ2-5	TRBD2	CASSLSGGSVRETQYF	TGCGCCAGCAGCCTTTCCGGCGGGAGTGTGAGAGAGACCCAGTACTTC
TRBV4-3	few	TRBJ2-1	TRBD2	CASSPRRTRPYNEQFF	TGCGCCAGCAGCCCACGACGGACTAGACCATACAATGAGCAGTTCTTC
TRBV20-1	-	TRBJ2-7	-	CSARGIHVAKESYEQYF	TGTAGTGCTAGAGGAATTCACGTAGCGAAAGAATCCTACGAGCAGTACTTC
TRBV28	few	TRBJ1-1	TRBD1	CASSRRTGFNTEAFF	TGTGCCAGCAGCCGAAGGACAGGGTTTAACACTGAAGCTTTCTTT
TRBV6-6	few	TRBJ2-5	-	CASWVGLDQETQYF	TGTGCCAGCTGGGTCGGGTTGGATCAAGAGACCCAGTACTTC
TRBV5-1	-	TRBJ2-5	-	CASSLKQGGEQYF	TGCGCCAGCAGCTTGAAACAGGGAGGGGAGCAGTACTTC
TRBV12-3/TRBV12-4	few	TRBJ2-1	TRBD2	CASSLLRGGLGTSGNEQFF	TGTGCCAGCAGTTTACTGCGGGGGGGCCTAGGTACTAGCGGCAATGAGCAGTTCTTC
TRBV25-1	-	TRBJ1-2	-	CASSESGANYGYTF	TGTGCCAGCAGTGAATCGGGCGCTAACTATGGCTACACCTTC
TRBV6-5	few	TRBJ1-2	-	CASSYSGQGGGYTF	TGTGCCAGCAGTTACTCCGGGCAGGGCGGGGGCTACACCTTC
TRBV7-2	few	TRBJ2-7	-	CASSYTSGGSYEQYF	TGTGCCAGCAGCTATACAAGCGGAGGCTCCTACGAGCAGTACTTC
TRBV20-1	-	TRBJ2-1	TRBD2	CSARDASGGNEQFF	TGCAGTGCTAGAGATGCCAGCGGGGGAAATGAGCAGTTCTTC
TRBV12-3/TRBV12-4	-	TRBJ2-7	TRBD2	CASTMGLAGSEQYF	TGTGCCAGCACCATGGGACTAGCGGGAAGCGAGCAGTACTTC
TRBV11-3	-	TRBJ2-1	TRBD2	CASSLASGSGKQFF	TGTGCCAGCAGCTTAGCTAGCGGGAGTGGGAAGCAGTTCTTC
TRBV20-1	once	TRBJ1-2	-	CSARGRRDVGGYTF	TGCAGTGCTAGAGGACGCAGGGATGTCGGTGGCTACACCTTC
TRBV12-3/TRBV12-4	-	TRBJ2-5	TRBD1	CASSPDRERTETQYF	TGTGCCAGCAGCCCGGACAGGGAAAGAACTGAGACCCAGTACTTC
TRBV24-1	few	TRBJ2-2	TRBD1	CATSDPDRGLAAGELFF	TGTGCCACCAGTGACCCGGACAGGGGGCTTGCCGCCGGGGAGCTGTTTTTT
TRBV20-1	-	TRBJ2-6	TRBD2	CSAVPGLALGANVLTF	TGCAGTGCTGTTCCGGGACTAGCTCTTGGGGCCAACGTCCTGACTTTC
TRBV28	few	TRBJ2-1	-	CASSPGRGRGDEQFF	TGTGCCAGCAGTCCCGGGAGGGGGCGCGGCGATGAGCAGTTCTTC
TRBV28	-	TRBJ2-7	TRBD1	CASSFSAVTGGYEQYF	TGTGCCAGCAGTTTTTCCGCCGTGACAGGGGGATACGAGCAGTACTTC
TRBV29-1	-	TRBJ1-2	-	CSVREGVFYGYTF	TGCAGCGTCCGGGAGGGAGTATTCTATGGCTACACCTTC
TRBV15	-	TRBJ1-2	-	CATSRDGGNYGYTF	TGTGCCACCAGCAGAGATGGGGGTAACTATGGCTACACCTTC
TRBV20-1	-	TRBJ1-2	-	CSARMGFEGYTF	TGCAGTGCTAGAATGGGGTTCGAAGGCTACACCTTC
TRBV5-6	-	TRBJ2-4	TRBD1	CASSLEWNDRGRNIQYF	TGTGCCAGCAGCTTGGAGTGGAACGACAGGGGGAGGAACATTCAGTACTTC
TRBV20-1	once	TRBJ2-1	-	CSATGDFYNEQFF	TGCAGTGCTACGGGGGACTTCTACAATGAGCAGTTCTTC
TRBV7-2	few	TRBJ2-7	TRBD2	CASSLQPGLGEQYF	TGTGCCAGCAGCCTCCAACCGGGACTAGGAGAGCAGTACTTC
TRBV27	-	TRBJ2-7	TRBD1	CASSHWSTGQGSYEQYF	TGTGCCAGCAGCCATTGGTCAACCGGACAGGGTTCGTACGAGCAGTACTTC
TRBV10-3	-	TRBJ2-1	TRBD2	CATQGLAQHSYNEQFF	TGTGCCACGCAAGGACTAGCCCAGCACTCCTACAATGAGCAGTTCTTC
TRBV20-1	-	TRBJ1-4	TRBD1	CSAGTGDEKLFF	TGCAGTGCTGGGACAGGGGATGAAAAACTGTTTTTT
TRBV10-3	-	TRBJ2-5	-	CAISVAEETQYF	TGTGCCATCAGTGTGGCCGAAGAGACCCAGTACTTC
TRBV11-1	-	TRBJ2-2	TRBD2	CASSARRDYSTGELFF	TGTGCCAGCAGCGCCCGACGGGACTACTCCACCGGGGAGCTGTTTTTT
TRBV10-3	few	TRBJ2-3	-	CAISTGTTDTQYF	TGTGCCATCAGTACCGGGACGACAGATACGCAGTATTTT
TRBV7-2	-	TRBJ1-2	-	CASSSNQGYYGYTF	TGTGCCAGCAGCTCAAACCAGGGATACTATGGCTACACCTTC
TRBV20-1	few	TRBJ1-1	TRBD1	CSATGTANTEAFF	TGCAGTGCTACGGGGACAGCGAACACTGAAGCTTTCTTT
TRBV12-3/TRBV12-4	-	TRBJ2-7	TRBD2	CASTGGSNEQYF	TGTGCCAGCACGGGAGGTAGCAACGAGCAGTACTTC
TRBV7-9	few	TRBJ2-3	-	CASSFDETSTDTQYF	TGTGCCAGCAGCTTCGACGAAACTAGCACAGATACGCAGTATTTT
TRBV5-1	-	TRBJ2-7	TRBD1	CASSWDRGEQYF	TGCGCCAGCAGCTGGGACAGGGGGGAGCAGTACTTC
TRBV24-1	-	TRBJ2-7	-	CATSDPGPGYEQYF	TGTGCCACCAGTGATCCCGGACCGGGCTACGAGCAGTACTTC
TRBV12-3/TRBV12-4	once	TRBJ1-5	-	CASSSLGDWQPQHF	TGTGCCAGCAGTTCACTGGGGGATTGGCAGCCCCAGCATTTT
TRBV9	few	TRBJ2-7	TRBD2	CASSAHTGRLYEQYF	TGTGCCAGCAGCGCCCATACCGGGAGGTTATACGAGCAGTACTTC
TRBV27	-	TRBJ2-3	-	CASSPVDSTDTQYF	TGTGCCAGCAGTCCGGTTGACAGCACAGATACGCAGTATTTT
TRBV6-1	few	TRBJ2-5	TRBD2	CASSRGLAGVIGCQETQYF	TGTGCCAGCAGCCGCGGACTAGCGGGAGTTATTGGGTGCCAAGAGACCCAGTACTTC
TRBV20-1	few	TRBJ2-5	TRBD2	CSAHGTSGQETQYF	TGCAGTGCCCATGGGACTAGCGGGCAAGAGACCCAGTACTTC
TRBV7-8	-	TRBJ2-1	-	CASSPRLAQERSYNERFF	TGTGCCAGCAGCCCTCGCCTAGCCCAGGAGCGGTCCTACAATGAGCGGTTCTTC
TRBV11-2	-	TRBJ2-3	TRBD2	CASSPAGGSADTQYF	TGTGCCAGCAGCCCAGCGGGAGGTTCCGCAGATACGCAGTATTTT